The next 3 T cell receptor beta chains were all read from a single sample in a study of blood T cell repertoires in COVID-19. Using immunoSEQ multiplex PCR, the repertoire was profiled, and TCRdb retains in-frame clones only, with some absent. The data contain 220,000 or so clones, 86% of them singletons. The sequenced sample consisted of peripheral blood. These receptor sequences come from a woman aged 45-59 years with COVID-19, enrolled during active disease.

The CDR3 sequence: CASTPGVVDTEAFF. CDR3 nucleotides: TGCGCCAGCACCCCCGGGGTGGTGGACACTGAAGCTTTCTTT. V usage is TRBV4-1 and J usage is TRBJ1-1; D unresolved. The CDR3 sequence is 14 residues long. In germline, CDR1 is MGHRA, CDR2 YSYEKL. V lost 7 bases and J lost 3, with 15 bases in between.

The chain uses TRBV5-1 and TRBJ2-5; weak D call: TRBD2 (6 bases). The CDR3 loop spans 16 amino acids. Trimming took 2 bases from V and 5 from J, leaving 19 bases between them. Germline CDR1 is SGHRS and CDR2 is YFSETQ. CDR3 bases: TGCGCCAGCAGCTTAGAGAGGAGGGGCGTCGGGGAGACCCAGTACTTC. It encodes CASSLERRGVGETQYF.

CDR3 protein: CASSLASGGVIMNTEAFF. The CDR3 DNA sequence: TGCGCCAGCAGCTTGGCCTCTGGAGGGGTGATCATGAACACTGAAGCTTTCTTT. The chain joins TRBV5-1 to TRBJ1-1; D possibly corresponds to TRBD1 (5 bases). This CDR3 comprises 18 residues. The germline V and J ends were trimmed by 0 bases and 0 bases, with 18 bases remaining between them. Looked up from germline, CDR1 is SGHRS and CDR2 is YFSETQ.